The following is a T cell receptor (beta chain) sequence with its context. In the study's own analysis: Reference gene primers were amplified, and this amplification served to estimate nucleated cell counts. Some clones are missing from TCRdb's copy, which holds only in-frame ones; the method was immunoSEQ multiplex PCR. The V and J calls and clone size were taken over from that table, and D and trimming were inferred from the DNA. This sample has over 25,000 clones, with about 91% found just once. V was clipped by 5 bases and J by 3 bases, with 17 bases between them. CDR1 is MNHEY and CDR2 is SMNVEV in the germline V gene (reference sequence). This CDR3 region has 15 residues. The sample is drawn from a study of blood T cell repertoires in COVID-19. Study at large: Some COVID-19 samples were acute and others convalescent; all came from the United States, Italy and Spain. T cells, B-cell-depleted T cells, or PBMCs supplied cDNA or gDNA.

Material for sequencing was peripheral blood. The chain carries TRBV27 and TRBJ2-7, with unresolved D. This TCR was recovered from a man in his forties or fifties with active COVID-19. CDR3 bases: TGTGCCAGCAGTCCCTCTAGAACGACGGACTACGAGCAGTACTTC. It specifies CASSPSRTTDYEQYF.